This T cell receptor (beta chain) is from a study of Ad26.COV2.S vaccination and SARS-CoV-2 variants. Losses at the gene ends were 1 base for V and 6 bases for J; bases not matched to a gene: 8. This CDR3 contains 19 residues. Germline lookup yields CDR1 SGHAT and CDR2 FQNNGV. Regarding treatment: roughly 18 received Ad26.COV2.S at low or high dose, single or two shots; 5 received placebo; per-sample allocation not given. Specimen acquisition occurred on day 63 following the initial vaccine or placebo injection. The table came from immunoSEQ multiplex PCR; TCRdb's copy has only in-frame clones and leaves some out. The repertoire includes 440,000 or so clones, about nine tenths of them detected once, and about 4.5% sits in the top ten.

The sequencing here drew on peripheral blood, taken in a trial of Ad26.COV2.S vaccine versus placebo. The clonotype originates from a person aged 18-65 years who received the Ad26.COV2.S COVID-19 vaccine or a placebo. The V and J genes are TRBV11-2 and TRBJ2-2; 16 positions match TRBD2. Here the CDR3 reads CASSLVRGLAGGPAGELFF. The CDR3 DNA sequence: TGTGCCAGCAGCTTAGTGAGGGGACTAGCGGGAGGGCCGGCCGGGGAGCTGTTTTTT.